The 24 T cell receptor beta chains below all came from one sample that was sequenced in a study of early stage breast cancer tumors. The method was immunoSEQ multiplex PCR; TCRdb's version includes in-frame clones alone and lacks a portion of them. The table has about 72,000 clones, 70% to 85% seen once; the top ten hold under 4%. The sequenced sample was blood. All receptors come from a person between 55 and 70 years old with breast cancer.

In its sample, this clone was seen once. The rearrangement uses TRBV9 and TRBJ2-1, with 10 bases aligning to TRBD2. The germline CDR1 and CDR2 sequences are SGDLS and YYNGEE. The CDR3 spans 15 residues. With 0 bases clipped from V and 8 bases from J, the junction kept 5 bases outside the gene matches. The CDR3 DNA reads as TGTGCCAGCAGCGTAGAGGATAGCGGGAGGCATGAGCAGTTCTTC. Protein product: CASSVEDSGRHEQFF.

The V and J genes are TRBV6-4 and TRBJ1-6; 8 nucleotides line up with TRBD1. The CDR3 totals 14 residues. V dropped 10 bases and J dropped 5; count of bases not matched to a gene: 7. Germline CDR1 reads MRHNA; CDR2 reads SNTAGT. CDR3 residues: CATAKTGDNSPLHF. In nucleotides, the CDR3 is TGTGCCACCGCCAAGACAGGGGATAATTCACCCCTCCACTTT.

V and J are TRBV15 and TRBJ1-1; 9 bases are a match to TRBD1. From germline, CDR1 is LNHNV and CDR2 YYDKDF (reference sequence). This CDR3 comprises 15 residues. V lost 5 bases, J lost 7 bases, and 11 bases stayed unmatched. The CDR3 nucleotides are TGTGCCACCAGCTCAAACGAACAGGGGGCGTATGAAGCTTTCTTT. Translation: CATSSNEQGAYEAFF.

The chain links TRBV5-8 to TRBJ1-1; D gene uncertain. The germline V gene has CDR1 SGHTS and CDR2 YDEGEE. Trimming removed 0 bases at V and 4 bases at J, with 7 bases between. The CDR3 extends over 13 amino acids. CDR3 nucleotides: TGTGCCAGCAGCTTGGCGGCAGCCACTGAAGCTTTCTTT. Translated, it gives CASSLAAATEAFF. Supplemented by reference TRBV5-8 and TRBJ1-1, the full variable domain reads EAGVTQSPTHLIKTRGQQATLRCSPISGHTSVYWYQQALGLGLQFLLWYDEGEERNRGNFPPRFSGRQFPNYSSELNVNALELEDSALYLCASSLAAATEAFFGQGTRLTVV.

This clone was seen more than once but under ten times. The chain has TRBV5-1 and TRBJ1-2; D possibly corresponds to TRBD1 (5 bases). The CDR3 consists of 15 residues. V was shortened by 0 bases and J by 2 bases, with 11 bases between the two germline ends. Looked up from germline, CDR1 is SGHRS and CDR2 is YFSETQ. The CDR3 bases are TGCGCCAGCAGCTTGGAGGGGCAGGGCAACTATGGCTACACCTTC. This sequence encodes CASSLEGQGNYGYTF.

The V call is TRBV7-2, the J call TRBJ2-3; TRBD2 agrees at 9 bases. The CDR3 has 16 amino acids. Germline CDR1 and CDR2: SGHTA and FQGNSA. Unmatched junction bases numbered 10, after V lost 7 bases and J lost 2 bases. The CDR3 DNA sequence: TGTGCCAGCACCGTACCCGGGACTAGCCCCACAGATACGCAGTATTTT. Translation: CASTVPGTSPTDTQYF. Full variable domain (rest looked up from reference TRBV7-2 and TRBJ2-3): GAGVSQSPSNKVTEKGKDVELRCDPISGHTALYWYRQSLGQGLEFLIYFQGNSAPDKSGLPSDRFSAERTGGSVSTLTIQRTQQEDSAVYLCASTVPGTSPTDTQYFGPGTRLTVL.

The chain employs TRBV9 and TRBJ1-3; D is ambiguous. Deletions cut 3 bases from V and 4 bases from J, with 14 bases between. The CDR3 runs 15 residues. The germline V gene encodes CDR1 SGDLS and CDR2 YYNGEE. The CDR3 here is CASSAGSGFGNTIYF. The CDR3 DNA reads TGTGCCAGCAGCGCCGGGTCGGGGTTCGGAAACACCATATATTTT.

The chain employs TRBV11-2 and TRBJ2-2; D might be TRBD1 or TRBD2, each matching 5 bases. V was clipped by 1 base and J by 5 bases, with 11 bases between them. This CDR3 has 15 amino acids. Germline values: CDR1 SGHAT, CDR2 FQNNGV. CDR3 coding DNA: TGTGCCAGCAGCTTAGGGCAGGGACCAACCGGGGAGCTGTTTTTT. Protein product: CASSLGQGPTGELFF.

V gene TRBV7-9 combines with J gene TRBJ2-1; TRBD2 aligns across 12 bases. The CDR3 runs to 16 residues. The V gene end was trimmed by 3 bases and the J gene end by 6 bases; junction bases not matched to a gene: 6. Germline V gene data show CDR1 as SEHNR and CDR2 as FQNEAQ (reference sequence). Here the CDR3 reads CASSFWTSGALNEQFF. As DNA, the CDR3 is TGTGCCAGCAGCTTTTGGACTAGCGGGGCCCTCAATGAGCAGTTCTTC. The whole variable domain, remainder taken from reference TRBV7-9 and TRBJ2-1, is DTGVSQNPRHKITKRGQNVTFRCDPISEHNRLYWYRQTLGQGPEFLTYFQNEAQLEKSRLLSDRFSAERPKGSFSTLEIQRTEQGDSAMYLCASSFWTSGALNEQFFGPGTRLTVL.

The chain is built from TRBV4-1 and TRBJ2-1; a weak D match, TRBD2 (7 bases). V was shortened by 4 bases and J by 7 bases, with 23 bases between the two germline ends. CDR1 is MGHRA and CDR2 is YSYEKL in the germline V gene. The CDR3 is 17 amino acids. The CDR3 coding sequence is TGCGCCAGCAGCCCTACTCTCGAGGGGGGGAGTTTGAATGAGCAGTTCTTC. Translated: CASSPTLEGGSLNEQFF.

The table lists this clone with a few counts. V usage is TRBV5-5 and J usage is TRBJ1-2; 9 bases agree with TRBD1. This CDR3 comprises 15 residues. Trimming cost V 5 bases and J 4 bases; bases outside gene matches: 9. CDR1 is SGHKS and CDR2 is YYEKEE in the germline V gene (reference sequence). CDR3 nucleotides: TGTGCCAGCAGGATGGGGGGGACAGGGTCCTATGGCTACACCTTC. Translating gives CASRMGGTGSYGYTF.

The sample holds one count of this clone. CDR3 DNA sequence: TGTGCCAGTAGTATTCCGTTAGCGGAGCAGTTCTTC. Its protein is CASSIPLAEQFF. The chain combines TRBV19 with TRBJ2-1; possibly TRBD2 for D (5 bases). CDR3 length equals 12 residues. Germline assignment: CDR1 LNHDA and CDR2 SQIVND (reference sequence). Trimming pared 3 bases from V and 10 bases from J, leaving 10 bases between.

The CDR3 loop is CAWSAGGFNEKLFF. As DNA, the CDR3 is TGTGCCTGGAGTGCGGGGGGCTTTAATGAAAAACTGTTTTTT. The V and J genes are TRBV30 and TRBJ1-4; D is perhaps TRBD1 (6 bases). This CDR3 spans 14 amino acids. CDR1 is GTSNPN, CDR2 SVGIG, per germline (reference sequence). Trimming took 1 base from V and 4 from J, leaving 10 bases between them.

This chain connects TRBV5-1 to TRBJ2-1; D ambiguous. Trimming took off 4 bases at V and 6 bases at J, with 8 bases between the two ends. CDR1 is SGHRS and CDR2 is YFSETQ in the germline V gene. This CDR3 is 12 amino acids long. The CDR3 sequence: CASSPDGNEQFF. The DNA of the CDR3 is TGCGCCAGCAGCCCAGATGGCAATGAGCAGTTCTTC.

The chain employs TRBV10-3 and TRBJ1-2; 8 bases map to TRBD1. The CDR3 loop spans 14 amino acids. Germline values: CDR1 ENHRY, CDR2 SYGVKD. V shed 3 bases and J 6 bases; nucleotides not matched to a gene: 6. The CDR3 region is CAISEAGGGDGYTF. Here the CDR3 DNA reads TGTGCCATCAGTGAAGCAGGGGGCGGTGATGGCTACACCTTC.

J is TRBJ1-5 and V is TRBV13; 7 nucleotides align to TRBD1. V trimming: 4 bases; J trimming: 0 bases; junction bases outside the gene matches: 9. There are 17 residues in the CDR3. The V gene's germline CDR1 is PRHDT and CDR2 FYEKMQ (reference sequence). The CDR3 protein is CASSSRTGTVSNQPQHF. The CDR3, as DNA: TGTGCCAGCAGCTCTCGAACCGGGACAGTTAGCAATCAGCCCCAGCATTTT. Variable domain in full (rest from reference TRBV13 and TRBJ1-5): AAGVIQSPRHLIKEKRETATLKCYPIPRHDTVYWYQQGPGQDPQFLISFYEKMQSDKGSIPDRFSAQQFSDYHSELNMSSLELGDSALYFCASSSRTGTVSNQPQHFGDGTRLSIL.

Only one count was recorded for this clone. The chain couples TRBV6-1 to TRBJ1-5, with 9 bases matching TRBD1. J was trimmed by 10 bases and V by 4 bases; bases with no gene match: 17. The CDR3 sequence is 17 residues long. Germline loops: CDR1 MNHNS, CDR2 SASEGT. The DNA of the CDR3 is TGTGCCAGCAGTGCCCCCGGGACAGGGTCAACGGTCAGCCCCCAGCATTTT. It is translated as CASSAPGTGSTVSPQHF.

The chain employs TRBV6-6 and TRBJ2-7; TRBD2 agrees at 12 bases. V lost 5 bases to trimming and J lost 4 bases; unmatched junction nucleotides: 3. The V gene's germline CDR1 is MNHNY and CDR2 SVGAGI (reference sequence). The CDR3 runs to 14 residues. The CDR3: CASSKTSGSYEQYF. CDR3 in DNA: TGTGCCAGCAGTAAGACTAGCGGGAGTTACGAGCAGTACTTC.

The rearrangement joins TRBV30 to TRBJ2-1; D may match TRBD1 or TRBD2 (5 bases each). Between the trimmed V and J ends, which lost 3 bases and 3 bases, there was a span of 9 bases. This CDR3 comprises 13 residues. Germline V gene lookup returns CDR1 GTSNPN and CDR2 SVGIG (reference sequence). The CDR3 sequence: CAWRGEVYNEQFF. In DNA form, the CDR3 reads TGTGCCTGGAGGGGGGAAGTCTACAATGAGCAGTTCTTC.

There are a few counts of this clone. The V gene is TRBV13, the J gene TRBJ1-2, with 7 bases identical to TRBD1. The CDR3 has 16 residues. Trimming removed 2 bases from V and 0 bases from J; junction bases left unmatched: 6. CDR1 is PRHDT and CDR2 is FYEKMQ in the germline V gene (reference sequence). CDR3 region: CASSLRGREANYGYTF. The CDR3 DNA reads as TGTGCCAGCAGCTTAAGGGGGCGTGAGGCTAACTATGGCTACACCTTC. The whole variable domain, remainder taken from reference TRBV13 and TRBJ1-2, is AAGVIQSPRHLIKEKRETATLKCYPIPRHDTVYWYQQGPGQDPQFLISFYEKMQSDKGSIPDRFSAQQFSDYHSELNMSSLELGDSALYFCASSLRGREANYGYTFGSGTRLTVV.

As DNA, the CDR3 is TGTGCCACAGGAGGCGAGACCCAGTACTTC. Its translation is CATGGETQYF. The V call is TRBV19, the J call TRBJ2-5; D may be TRBD2 (5 bases). The germline V gene has CDR1 LNHDA and CDR2 SQIVND (reference sequence). The CDR3 runs 10 residues. Trimming cost V 10 bases and J 5 bases, with 8 bases left between them.

The chain uses TRBV28 and TRBJ1-2; D ambiguous. This CDR3 has 15 amino acids. Germline V gives CDR1 MDHEN, CDR2 SYDVKM. The V end lost 5 bases, the J end lost 4 bases, and 17 bases lay between the germline ends. The CDR3 loop reads CASSPGVGGFYGYTF. CDR3 nucleotides: TGTGCCAGCAGTCCCGGGGTGGGTGGGTTCTATGGCTACACCTTC.

The rearrangement uses TRBV9 and TRBJ2-3; weak D call: TRBD1 (5 bases). V was cut by 3 bases and J by 2 bases, with 13 bases left in between. CDR3 length: 15 residues. In germline, CDR1 is SGDLS, CDR2 YYNGEE. The CDR3 DNA sequence: TGTGCCAGCAGCGATCATCAGGGTCTCACAGATACGCAGTATTTT. The encoded protein is CASSDHQGLTDTQYF.

This clone was detected a few times. The CDR3 DNA reads as TGTGCCAGCACCCAGTCCTCGACGGGGAACACTGAAGCTTTCTTT. It translates to CASTQSSTGNTEAFF. V is TRBV4-2 and J is TRBJ1-1; D unclear. Germline-derived CDR1 and CDR2 are LGHNA and YNFKEQ. V was trimmed by 7 bases and J by 1 base, leaving 16 bases between them. This CDR3 contains 15 residues.